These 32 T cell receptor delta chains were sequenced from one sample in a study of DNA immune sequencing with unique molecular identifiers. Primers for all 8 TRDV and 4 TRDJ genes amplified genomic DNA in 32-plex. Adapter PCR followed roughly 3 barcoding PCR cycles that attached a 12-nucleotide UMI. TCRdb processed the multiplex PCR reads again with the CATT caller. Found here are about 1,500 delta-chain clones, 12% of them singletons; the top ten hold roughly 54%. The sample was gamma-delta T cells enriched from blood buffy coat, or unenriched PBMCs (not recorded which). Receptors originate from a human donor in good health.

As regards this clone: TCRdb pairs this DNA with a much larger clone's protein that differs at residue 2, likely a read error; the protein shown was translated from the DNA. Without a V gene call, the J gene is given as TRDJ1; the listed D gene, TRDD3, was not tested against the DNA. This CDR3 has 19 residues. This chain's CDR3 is CSCDTILGTPGRYTDKLIF. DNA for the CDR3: TGTTCCTGTGACACCATACTGGGGACTCCCGGGAGGTACACCGATAAACTCATCTTT.

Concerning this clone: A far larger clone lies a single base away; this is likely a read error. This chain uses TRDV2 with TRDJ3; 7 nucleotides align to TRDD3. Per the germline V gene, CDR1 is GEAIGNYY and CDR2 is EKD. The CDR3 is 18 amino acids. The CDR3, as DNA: TGTGCCTGTGACACTCTACTGGGGAGCTCCTGCGACACCCGACAGATGTTTTTC. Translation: CACDTLLGSSCDTRQMFF.

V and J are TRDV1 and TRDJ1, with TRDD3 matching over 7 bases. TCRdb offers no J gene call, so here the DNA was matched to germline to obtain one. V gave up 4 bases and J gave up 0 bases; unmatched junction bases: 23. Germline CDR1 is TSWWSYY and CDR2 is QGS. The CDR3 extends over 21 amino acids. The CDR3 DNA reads TGTGCTCTTGGGGTTTTGGTAGTTCCCCATACGTGGGGGACCAACACCGATAAACTCATCTTT. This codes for CALGVLVVPHTWGTNTDKLIF.

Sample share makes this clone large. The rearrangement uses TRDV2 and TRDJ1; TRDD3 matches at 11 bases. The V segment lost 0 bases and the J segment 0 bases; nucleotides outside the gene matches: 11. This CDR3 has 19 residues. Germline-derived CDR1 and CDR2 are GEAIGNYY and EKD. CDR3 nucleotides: TGTGCCTGTGACACCGTATCGAACTGGGGGATATCAGACACCGATAAACTCATCTTT. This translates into CACDTVSNWGISDTDKLIF.

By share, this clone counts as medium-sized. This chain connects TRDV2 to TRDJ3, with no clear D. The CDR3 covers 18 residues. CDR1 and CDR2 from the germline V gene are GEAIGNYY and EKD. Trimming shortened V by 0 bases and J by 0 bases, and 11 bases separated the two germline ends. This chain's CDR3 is CACDTVWPSSWDTRQMFF. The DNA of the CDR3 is TGTGCCTGTGACACCGTCTGGCCAAGCTCCTGGGACACCCGACAGATGTTTTTC.

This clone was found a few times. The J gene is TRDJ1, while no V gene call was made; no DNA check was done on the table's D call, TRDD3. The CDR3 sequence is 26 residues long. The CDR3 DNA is TGTGCCTGTGACACCGTCCTGGGGACGTCGGACCTCTTCGGGGGATACGGCGCCGTGTACACCGATAAACTCATCTTT. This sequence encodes CACDTVLGTSDLFGGYGAVYTDKLIF.

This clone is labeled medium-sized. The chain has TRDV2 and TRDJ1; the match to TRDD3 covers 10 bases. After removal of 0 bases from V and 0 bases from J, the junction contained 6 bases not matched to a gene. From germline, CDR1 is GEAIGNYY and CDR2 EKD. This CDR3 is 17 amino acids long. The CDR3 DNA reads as TGTGCCTGTGACACCCTACTGGGGGATCGAGACACCGATAAACTCATCTTT. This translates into CACDTLLGDRDTDKLIF.

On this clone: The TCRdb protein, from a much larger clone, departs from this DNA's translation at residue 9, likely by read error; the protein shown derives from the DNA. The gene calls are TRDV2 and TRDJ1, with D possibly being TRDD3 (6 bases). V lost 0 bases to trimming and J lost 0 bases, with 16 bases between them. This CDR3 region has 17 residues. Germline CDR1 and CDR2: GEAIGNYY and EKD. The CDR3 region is CACDTVRGFGNTDKLIF. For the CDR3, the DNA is TGTGCCTGTGACACCGTGCGGGGATTCGGTAACACCGATAAACTCATCTTT.

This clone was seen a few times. In nucleotides, the CDR3 is TGTGCCTGTGACACCATGCAACTGGGGGATACCGGAGCAGGAGAGACCGATAAACTCATCTTT. Its protein product is CACDTMQLGDTGAGETDKLIF. No V gene call was produced; the J gene was TRDJ1; the D call of TRDD3 is as the table states it, not checked on the DNA. This CDR3 contains 21 residues.

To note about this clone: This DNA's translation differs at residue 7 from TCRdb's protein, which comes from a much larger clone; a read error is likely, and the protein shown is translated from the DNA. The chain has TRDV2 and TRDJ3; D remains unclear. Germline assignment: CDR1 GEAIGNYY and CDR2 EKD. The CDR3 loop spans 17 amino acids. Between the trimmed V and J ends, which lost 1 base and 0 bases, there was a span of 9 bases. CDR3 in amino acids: CACDTSSPSWDTRQMFF. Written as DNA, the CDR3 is TGTGCCTGTGACACATCGTCCCCCTCCTGGGACACCCGACAGATGTTTTTC.

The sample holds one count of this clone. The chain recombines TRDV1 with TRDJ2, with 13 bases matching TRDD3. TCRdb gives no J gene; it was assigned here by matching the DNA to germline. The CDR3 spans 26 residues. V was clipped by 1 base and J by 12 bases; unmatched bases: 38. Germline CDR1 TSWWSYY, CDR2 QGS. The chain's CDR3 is CALGEPPPTDSVLGDTPQTAADKLFF. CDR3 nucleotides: TGTGCTCTTGGGGAACCCCCTCCTACGGATTCAGTACTGGGGGATACGCCACAGACGGCCGCCGATAAACTCTTCTTT.

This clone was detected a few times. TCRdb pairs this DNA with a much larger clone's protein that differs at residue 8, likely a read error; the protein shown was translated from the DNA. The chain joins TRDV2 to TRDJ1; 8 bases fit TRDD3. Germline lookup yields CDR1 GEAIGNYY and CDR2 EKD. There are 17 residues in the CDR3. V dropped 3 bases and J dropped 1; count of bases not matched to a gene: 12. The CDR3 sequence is CACDSLPNGDTTDKLIF. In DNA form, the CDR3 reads TGTGCCTGTGACTCACTTCCCAACGGGGATACCACCGATAAACTCATCTTT.

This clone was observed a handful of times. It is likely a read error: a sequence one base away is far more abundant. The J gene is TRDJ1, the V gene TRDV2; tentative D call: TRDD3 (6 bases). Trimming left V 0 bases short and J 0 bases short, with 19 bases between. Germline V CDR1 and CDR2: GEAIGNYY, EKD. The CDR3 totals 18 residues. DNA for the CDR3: TGTGCCTGTGACACCGTGGCTCGGGGATCCCAGTACACCGATAAACTCATCTTT. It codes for CACDTVARGSQYTDKLIF.

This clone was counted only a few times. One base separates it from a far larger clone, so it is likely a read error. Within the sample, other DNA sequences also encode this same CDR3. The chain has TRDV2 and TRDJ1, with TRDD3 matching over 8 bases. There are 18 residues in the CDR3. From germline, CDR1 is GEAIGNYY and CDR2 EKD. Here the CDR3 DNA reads TGTGCTTGTGACCCTGTACTGGGGGGCCCCCCGTACACCGATAAACTCATCTTT. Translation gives CACDPVLGGPPYTDKLIF.

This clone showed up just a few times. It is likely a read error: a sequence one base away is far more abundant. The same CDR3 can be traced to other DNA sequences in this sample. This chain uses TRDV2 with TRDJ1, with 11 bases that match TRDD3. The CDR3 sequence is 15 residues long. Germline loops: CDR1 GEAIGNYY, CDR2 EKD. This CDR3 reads CACAQLGDRDDKLIF. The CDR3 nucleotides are TGTGCATGTGCCCAACTGGGGGATAGGGACGATAAACTCATCTTT.

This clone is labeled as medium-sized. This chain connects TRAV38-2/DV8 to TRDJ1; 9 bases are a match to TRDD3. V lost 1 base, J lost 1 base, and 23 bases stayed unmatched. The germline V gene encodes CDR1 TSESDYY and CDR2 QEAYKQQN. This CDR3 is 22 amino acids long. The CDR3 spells CAYRSTLFTGGTETWGTDKLIF. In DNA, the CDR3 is TGTGCTTATAGGAGCACCCTTTTTACTGGGGGAACAGAAACCTGGGGCACCGATAAACTCATCTTT.

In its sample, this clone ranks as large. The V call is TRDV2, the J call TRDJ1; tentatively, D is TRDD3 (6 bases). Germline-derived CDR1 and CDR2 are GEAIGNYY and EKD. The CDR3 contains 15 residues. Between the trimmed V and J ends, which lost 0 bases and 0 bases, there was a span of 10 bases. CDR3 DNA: TGTGCCTGTGACACCCTGGGGACGTACACCGATAAACTCATCTTT. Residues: CACDTLGTYTDKLIF.

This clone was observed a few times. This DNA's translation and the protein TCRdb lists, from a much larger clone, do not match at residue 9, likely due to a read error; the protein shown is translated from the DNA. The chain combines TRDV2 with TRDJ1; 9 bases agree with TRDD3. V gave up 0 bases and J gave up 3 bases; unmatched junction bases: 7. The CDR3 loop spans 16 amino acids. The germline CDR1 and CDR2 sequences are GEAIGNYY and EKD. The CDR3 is CACDTVGDKVADKLIF. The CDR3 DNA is TGTGCCTGTGACACCGTGGGGGATAAGGTGGCCGATAAACTCATCTTT.

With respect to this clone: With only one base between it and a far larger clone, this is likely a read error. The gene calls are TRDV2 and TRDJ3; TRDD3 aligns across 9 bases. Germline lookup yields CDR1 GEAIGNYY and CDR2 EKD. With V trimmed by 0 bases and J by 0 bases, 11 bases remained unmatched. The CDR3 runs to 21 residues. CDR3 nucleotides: TGTGCCTGTGACACCCTTCTACGTACTGGGGGAACCTCCTGGGACACCCGACAGATGTTTTTC. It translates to CACDTLLRTGGTSWDTRQMFF.

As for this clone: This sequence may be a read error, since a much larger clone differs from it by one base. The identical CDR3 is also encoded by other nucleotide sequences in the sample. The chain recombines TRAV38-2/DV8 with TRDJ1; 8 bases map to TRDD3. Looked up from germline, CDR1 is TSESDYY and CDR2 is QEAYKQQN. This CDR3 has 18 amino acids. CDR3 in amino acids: CAYTSRNGGWLYTDKLIF. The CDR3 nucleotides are TGTGCTTATACTTCGCGGAATGGGGGATGGCTGTACACCGATAAACTAATCTTT.

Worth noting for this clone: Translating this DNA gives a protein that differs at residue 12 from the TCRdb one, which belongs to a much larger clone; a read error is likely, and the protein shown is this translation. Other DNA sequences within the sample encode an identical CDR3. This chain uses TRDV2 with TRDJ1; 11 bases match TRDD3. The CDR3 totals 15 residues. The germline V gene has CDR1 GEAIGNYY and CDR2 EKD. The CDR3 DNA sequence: TGTGCCTGTGCCCAACTGGGGGATAGGGACGATAATCTCATCTTT. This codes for CACAQLGDRDDNLIF.

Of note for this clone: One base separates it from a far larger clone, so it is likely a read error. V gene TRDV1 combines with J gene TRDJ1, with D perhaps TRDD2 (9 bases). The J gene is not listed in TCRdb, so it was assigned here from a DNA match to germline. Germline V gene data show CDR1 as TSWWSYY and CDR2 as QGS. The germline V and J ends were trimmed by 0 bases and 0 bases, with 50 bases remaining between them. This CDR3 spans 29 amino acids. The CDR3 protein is CALGELLPTWRSWYWGCPARKRYTDKLIF. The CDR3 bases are TGTGCTCTTGGGGAACTCCTTCCTACGTGGCGCTCGTGGTACTGGGGGTGCCCAGCCCGCAAAAGATACACCGATAAACTCATCTTT.

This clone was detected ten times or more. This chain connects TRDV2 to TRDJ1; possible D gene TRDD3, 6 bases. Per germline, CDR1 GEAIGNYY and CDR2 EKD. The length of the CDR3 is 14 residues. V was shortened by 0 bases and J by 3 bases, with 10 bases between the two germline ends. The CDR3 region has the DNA TGTGCCTGTGACACCGTGGGGATTTCCGATAAACTCATCTTT. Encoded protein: CACDTVGISDKLIF.

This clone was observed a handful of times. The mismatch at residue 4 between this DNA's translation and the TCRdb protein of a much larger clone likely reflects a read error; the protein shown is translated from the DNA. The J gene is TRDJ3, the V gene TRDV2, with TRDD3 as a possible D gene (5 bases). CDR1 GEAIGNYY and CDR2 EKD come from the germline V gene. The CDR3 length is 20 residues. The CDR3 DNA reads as TGTGCCTGTGTCACCTTGGGGACCACGAACGGCTCCTGGGACACCCGACAGATGTTTTTC. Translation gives CACVTLGTTNGSWDTRQMFF.

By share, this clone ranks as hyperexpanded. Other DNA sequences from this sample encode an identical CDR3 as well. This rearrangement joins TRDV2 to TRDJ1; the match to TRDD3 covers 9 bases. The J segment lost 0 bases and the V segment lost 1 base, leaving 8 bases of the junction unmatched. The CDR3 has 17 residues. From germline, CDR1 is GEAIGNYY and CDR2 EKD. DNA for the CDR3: TGTGCCTGTGACACTCTGGGGGATGGAAAGTACACCGATAAACTCATCTTT. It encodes CACDTLGDGKYTDKLIF.

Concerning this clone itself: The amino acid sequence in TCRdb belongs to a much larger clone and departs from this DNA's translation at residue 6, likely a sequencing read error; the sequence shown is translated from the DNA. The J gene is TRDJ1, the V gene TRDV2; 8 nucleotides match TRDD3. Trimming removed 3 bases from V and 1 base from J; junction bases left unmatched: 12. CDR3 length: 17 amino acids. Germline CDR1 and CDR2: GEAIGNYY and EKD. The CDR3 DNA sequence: TGTGCCTGTGACTCACATCCCTACGGGGATACCACCGATAAACTCATCTTT. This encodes CACDSHPYGDTTDKLIF.

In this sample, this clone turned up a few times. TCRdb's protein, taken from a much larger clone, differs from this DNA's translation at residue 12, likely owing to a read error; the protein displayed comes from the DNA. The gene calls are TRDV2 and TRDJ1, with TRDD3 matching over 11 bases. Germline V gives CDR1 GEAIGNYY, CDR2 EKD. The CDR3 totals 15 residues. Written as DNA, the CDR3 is TGTGCCTGTGCCCAACTGGGGGATAGGGACGATGAACTCATCTTT. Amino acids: CACAQLGDRDDELIF.

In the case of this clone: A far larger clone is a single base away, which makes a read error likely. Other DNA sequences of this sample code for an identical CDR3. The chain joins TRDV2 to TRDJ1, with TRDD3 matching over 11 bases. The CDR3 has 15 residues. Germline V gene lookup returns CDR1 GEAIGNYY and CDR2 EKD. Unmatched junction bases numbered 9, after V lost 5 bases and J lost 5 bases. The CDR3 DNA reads TGTGCCTGTGCCCAACTGGGGGATAGGGATGATAAACTCATCTTT. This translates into CACAQLGDRDDKLIF.

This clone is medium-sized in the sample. Written as DNA, the CDR3 is TGTGCAGCAAGAGAAGGCCTCCCTCGGGCTGGGGCATACAAAAAACTCATCTTT. Amino acids: CAAREGLPRAGAYKKLIF. The chain recombines TRAV29/DV5 with TRDJ1, with a possible D match to TRDD3 (6 bases). The J gene is not listed in TCRdb, so it was assigned here from a DNA match to germline. V was clipped by 2 bases and J by 8 bases, with 31 bases between them. This CDR3 region has 18 residues. Germline CDR1 is NSMFDY and CDR2 is ISSIKDK.

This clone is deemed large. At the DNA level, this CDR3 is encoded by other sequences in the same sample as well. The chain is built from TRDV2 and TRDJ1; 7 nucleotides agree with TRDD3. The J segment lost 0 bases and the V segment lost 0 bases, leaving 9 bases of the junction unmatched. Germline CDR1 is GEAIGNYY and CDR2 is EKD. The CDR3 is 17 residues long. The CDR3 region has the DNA TGTGCCTGTGACACCCTCGTGTTGGGGGAGAACACCGATAAACTCATCTTT. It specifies CACDTLVLGENTDKLIF.

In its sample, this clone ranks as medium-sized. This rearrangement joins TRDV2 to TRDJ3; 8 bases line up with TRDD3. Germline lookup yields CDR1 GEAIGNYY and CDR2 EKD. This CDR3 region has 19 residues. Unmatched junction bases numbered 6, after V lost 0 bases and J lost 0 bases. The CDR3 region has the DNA TGTGCCTGTGACACCACTGGGGGCCGTAGCTCCTGGGACACCCGACAGATGTTTTTC. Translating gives CACDTTGGRSSWDTRQMFF.

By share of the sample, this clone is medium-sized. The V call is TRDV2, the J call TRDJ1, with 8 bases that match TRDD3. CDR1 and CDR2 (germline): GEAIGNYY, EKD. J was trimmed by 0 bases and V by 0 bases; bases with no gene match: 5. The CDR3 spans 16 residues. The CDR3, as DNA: TGTGCCTGTGACACCGTGGGATACGAGGACACCGATAAACTCATCTTT. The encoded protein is CACDTVGYEDTDKLIF.